The source of this TCR beta chain is a study of blood T cells in healthy people across ages. Then a second PCR, running roughly 7 to 11 cycles, was carried out with a sample-barcoded 5' primer and a J-beta primer mix. TCRdb reprocessed the 5' RACE reads via MiXCR and lists one record per CDR3 protein. The data contain approximately 960,000 distinct CDR3 sequences, 25% to 35% of them singletons. This clonotype was counted only a few times. An end of the junction differs from the germline gene, which may be a read error. CDR1 is DFQATT, CDR2 SNEGSKA, per germline (reference sequence). This CDR3 has 12 amino acids. This same sample was also part of a study on T cells of mothers and their children.

Sequencing was performed on blood. The chain recombines TRBV20-1 with TRBJ2-1; tentatively, D is TRBD2 (5 bases). The clonotype originates from a woman aged 35 to 49 in good health. This CDR3 is CSTRDLGYEQFF. CDR3 DNA: TGCAGTACTAGAGATCTGGGATATGAGCAGTTCTTC.